A single T cell receptor (beta chain) is shown here with its context. Its antigen is not known. Libraries were prepared by immunoSEQ multiplex PCR; TCRdb keeps only in-frame clonotypes and omits some of them. The top ten clones hold nearly 9.5% of a sample with a few thousand clones, around 75% of them seen once. This sample is drawn from a study of immune evolution from preneoplasia to lung adenocarcinoma. Study-wide results and caveats: Later-stage lesions appeared to have more T cells, more diversity, less clonality.

The source of this sequence is a person aged 60-79 years with lung adenocarcinoma. The sequencing sample was made of FFPE minimally invasive lung adenocarcinoma tissue.

The CDR3 DNA sequence: TGTGCCAGCAGCCTTACCGGGACTAGCCGCGAGACCCAGTACTTC. This gives the protein CASSLTGTSRETQYF. The chain recombines TRBV7-8 with TRBJ2-5; 9 bases line up with TRBD2. CDR3 length equals 15 residues. Trimming cost V 5 bases and J 5 bases; bases outside gene matches: 9. Per germline, CDR1 SGHVS and CDR2 FQNEAQ.